These 6 T cell receptor beta chains were sequenced from one sample in a study of T-cell reconstitution after alpha-beta-depleted transplantation in children. Construction of the TCRbeta library involved unique molecular identifiers. TCRdb re-analysed the PCR reads in MiXCR, keeping a single row per CDR3 protein. The sample yields more than 200,000 distinct CDR3 sequences, more than 7.5% seen once. The sample here was PBMCs from the stem cell graft donor, taken from the stem cell graft. The receptors stem from a human donor who donated a stem cell graft to a child with SCID.

This clonotype appeared many times. The rearrangement joins TRBV10-3 to TRBJ1-2; 9 positions match TRBD1. Germline loops: CDR1 ENHRY, CDR2 SYGVKD. After removal of 5 bases from V and 4 bases from J, the junction contained 8 bases not matched to a gene. The CDR3 sequence is 15 residues long. As DNA, the CDR3 is TGTGCCATCAGTAAGGACAGGGGATCCAGCTATGGCTACACCTTC. It is translated as CAISKDRGSSYGYTF.

The genes are TRBV2 and TRBJ2-1, with 9 bases matching TRBD2. The V and J ends lost 6 bases and 6 bases, in that order; junction bases with no gene match: 9. The CDR3 is 15 amino acids. The germline V gene encodes CDR1 SNHLY and CDR2 FYNNEI. This chain's CDR3 is CASSRLAGILNEQFF. As DNA, the CDR3 is TGTGCCAGCAGCCGGCTAGCGGGAATTCTCAATGAGCAGTTCTTC.

This clonotype was observed at least ten times. This sequence joins TRBV29-1 and TRBJ1-2; no definite D call. CDR3 size: 9 residues. V lost 2 bases, J lost 8 bases, and 3 bases lay in between. Germline V gene data show CDR1 as SQVTM and CDR2 as ANQGSEA. The CDR3, as DNA: TGCAGCGTTGAATTCGGCTACACCTTC. Its translation is CSVEFGYTF.

This clonotype was seen many times. V is TRBV5-1 and J is TRBJ1-5; no clear D gene. CDR3 length: 16 amino acids. Deletions cut 0 bases from V and 4 bases from J, with 14 bases between. Germline V gene lookup returns CDR1 SGHRS and CDR2 YFSETQ. The CDR3 coding sequence is TGCGCCAGCAGCTTGGGGGCGCCGGAAGGGAATCAGCCCCAGCATTTT. Encoded protein: CASSLGAPEGNQPQHF.

This clonotype was seen ten or more times. The chain is built from TRBV20-1 and TRBJ1-3, with 7 bases fitting TRBD1. The germline CDR1 and CDR2 sequences are DFQATT and SNEGSKA (reference sequence). The trim removed 6 bases at V and 7 bases at J, leaving 9 bases unmatched. The CDR3 runs to 13 residues. The CDR3 nucleotides read TGCAGTGCGAGGGGGCGTTTCGCTAACACCATATATTTT. As protein: CSARGRFANTIYF.

This clonotype was counted many times. The V gene is TRBV28, the J gene TRBJ1-4; D not certain. The CDR3 is made up of 12 amino acids. Deletions cut 3 bases from V and 10 bases from J, with 9 bases between. The V gene's germline CDR1 is MDHEN and CDR2 SYDVKM. CDR3 in DNA: TGTGCCAGCAGTTTTGGAGACCGAAAACTGTTTTTT. It encodes CASSFGDRKLFF.